One T cell receptor beta chain is described in this entry. Its antigen is still unknown. Here immunoSEQ multiplex PCR was the method, and the copy in TCRdb shows in-frame clones only, minus some. The repertoire has 780,000 or so clones, 72% of them found once; the top ten carry approximately 1.7%. This specimen belongs to a study of shared clonotypes between healthy human individuals. Donation came from healthy HIV-negative adults that had no recent acute infections or vaccinations. The germline V gene has CDR1 DFQATT and CDR2 SNEGSKA (reference sequence). The CDR3 is 10 amino acids. Between the trimmed V and J ends, which lost 5 bases and 3 bases, there was a span of 5 bases. Study-level points and caveats: Compared with memory subsets, naive subsets generally had larger estimated richness.

Sequencing used memory CD4+ T cells sorted from blood. The sample's subset: CD45RA-negative fraction. The chain is built from TRBV20-1 and TRBJ2-7, with unresolved D. The sequence derives from a woman in her 30s in good health. CDR3 sequence reads: CSAFLYEQYF. The CDR3 coding sequence is TGCAGTGCTTTCCTCTACGAGCAGTACTTC.